The 27 T cell receptor beta chains presented below share a single source sample, sequenced in a study of T cells in Graves' hyperthyroidism and ophthalmopathy. RNA transcripts gave rise to amplified TCR beta CDR3 regions. HTBI primers were used for first-round RT-PCR of the TCR CDR3. One entry per CDR3 protein, called by TCRdb with MiXCR from the multiplex PCR reads. The data show a few hundred thousand distinct CDR3 sequences, about a sixth seen once. The sample consisted of blood. The receptors were sampled from a woman in her thirties or forties with Graves' ophthalmopathy.

In its sample, this clonotype was seen many times. The chain combines TRBV9 with TRBJ1-2; TRBD1 is a possible D gene (5 bases). The V end was cut by 4 bases, the J end by 8 bases, with 15 bases between. This CDR3 has 13 residues. CDR1 is SGDLS and CDR2 is YYNGEE in the germline V gene. The CDR3 DNA reads TGTGCCAGCAGCCAGACAGAGGGGCGCGGCTACACCTTC. Its translation is CASSQTEGRGYTF.

This clonotype was detected many times. The V and J genes are TRBV10-3 and TRBJ1-6; 9 bases match TRBD1. The CDR3 contains 17 residues. Per the germline V gene, CDR1 is ENHRY and CDR2 is SYGVKD. The V and J ends lost 0 bases and 6 bases, in that order; junction bases with no gene match: 6. CDR3 coding DNA: TGTGCCATCAGTGAGTCGACAGGGGGACTCGGTAATTCACCCCTCCACTTT. Translated, it gives CAISESTGGLGNSPLHF.

At least ten counts were recorded for this clonotype. The CDR3 nucleotides are TGTGCCAGCAGTGCGAGGTCGAGGAGAGGCTACACCTTC. This translates into CASSARSRRGYTF. The rearrangement joins TRBV2 to TRBJ1-2; D gene unclear. The CDR3 extends over 13 amino acids. The germline gives CDR1 SNHLY, CDR2 FYNNEI. V lost 4 bases to trimming and J lost 8 bases, with 14 bases between them.

This clonotype was detected ten times or more. The CDR3 region is CAWNAGSNQPQHF. The CDR3, as DNA: TGTGCCTGGAACGCCGGAAGCAATCAGCCCCAGCATTTT. The V and J genes are TRBV30 and TRBJ1-5; D unclear. Per the germline V gene, CDR1 is GTSNPN and CDR2 is SVGIG (reference sequence). V was shortened by 4 bases and J by 1 base, with 8 bases between the two germline ends. There are 13 residues in the CDR3.

There are many counts of this clonotype. This rearrangement joins TRBV11-2 to TRBJ1-5; D is unresolved. The V and J ends lost 1 base and 5 bases respectively, with 9 bases between them. The CDR3 covers 14 residues. Germline CDR1 is SGHAT and CDR2 is FQNNGV. CDR3 bases: TGTGCCAGCAGCTTAGTCGGCGGAGATCAGCCCCAGCATTTT. Its translation: CASSLVGGDQPQHF.

This clonotype was seen ten or more times. This chain connects TRBV6-1 to TRBJ2-3; 8 bases align to TRBD1. The CDR3 is made up of 15 amino acids. Germline V gives CDR1 MNHNS, CDR2 SASEGT. Germline trimming cut 6 bases from V and 0 bases from J; bases unmatched to any gene: 5. CDR3 nucleotide sequence: TGTGCCAGCAGCAGGGACAGGATTAGCACAGATACGCAGTATTTT. This encodes CASSRDRISTDTQYF.

Many counts were recorded for this clonotype. The V gene is TRBV27, the J gene TRBJ2-1; 9 nucleotides line up with TRBD2. This CDR3 region has 17 residues. Germline-derived CDR1 and CDR2 are MNHEY and SMNVEV (reference sequence). V trimming: 1 base; J trimming: 0 bases; junction bases outside the gene matches: 4. The CDR3 loop is CASSLWASGTSYNEQFF. The CDR3, as DNA: TGTGCCAGCAGTTTATGGGCTAGCGGGACCTCCTACAATGAGCAGTTCTTC.

This clonotype was picked up many times. The chain combines TRBV12-3 or TRBV12-4 with TRBJ2-3; 12 bases map to TRBD2. The CDR3 runs to 16 residues. The J segment lost 4 bases and the V segment lost 4 bases, leaving 6 bases of the junction unmatched. As DNA, the CDR3 is TGTGCCAGCAGTTCAGGACTAGCGGGGAGGGCAGATACGCAGTATTTT. It encodes CASSSGLAGRADTQYF.

This clonotype was seen at least ten times. This chain connects TRBV2 to TRBJ1-5; unclear D gene. The CDR3 has 18 amino acids. The V gene lost 7 bases and the J gene lost 1 base, with 23 bases spanning the gap. Germline CDR1 is SNHLY and CDR2 is FYNNEI. The CDR3: CASTEERRLLSSNQPQHF. DNA of the CDR3: TGTGCCAGCACCGAAGAAAGGCGGTTGCTTAGCAGCAATCAGCCCCAGCATTTT.

This clonotype has at least ten counts. This chain links TRBV5-1 with TRBJ2-2; no clear D gene. The germline CDR1 and CDR2 sequences are SGHRS and YFSETQ. The CDR3 sequence is 14 residues long. V was cut by 4 bases and J by 3 bases, with 10 bases left in between. In nucleotides, the CDR3 is TGCGCCAGCAGCCCCCTGACCTACACCGGGGAGCTGTTTTTT. Protein product: CASSPLTYTGELFF. The variable domain in full, with the rest retrieved from reference TRBV5-1 and TRBJ2-2, is KAGVTQTPRYLIKTRGQQVTLSCSPISGHRSVSWYQQTPGQGLQFLFEYFSETQRNKGNFPGRFSGRQFSNSRSEMNVSTLELGDSALYLCASSPLTYTGELFFGEGSRLTVL.

This clonotype has a handful of counts. The V and J genes are TRBV7-9 and TRBJ2-3, with D hard to call. Germline CDR1 SEHNR, CDR2 FQNEAQ (reference sequence). The CDR3 is made up of 13 amino acids. V lost 7 bases to trimming and J lost 7 bases, with 15 bases between them. For the CDR3, the DNA is TGTGCCAGCACCCCCCCTTCCGGTTATACGCAGTATTTT. Translating it yields CASTPPSGYTQYF.

This clonotype was counted ten times or more. The CDR3 nucleotides read TGTGCCAGCAGCCGACGTTCTGACTACGAGCAGTACTTC. Its translation: CASSRRSDYEQYF. J is TRBJ2-7 and V is TRBV7-2; no clear D gene. V dropped 5 bases and J dropped 3 bases, with 11 bases sitting between them. The CDR3 loop spans 13 amino acids. Germline loops: CDR1 SGHTA, CDR2 FQGNSA.

This clonotype was seen repeatedly, ten times or more. The chain joins TRBV6-1 to TRBJ2-3, with 9 bases aligning to TRBD1. Germline trimming cut 6 bases from V and 7 bases from J; bases unmatched to any gene: 14. Germline values: CDR1 MNHNS, CDR2 SASEGT. The CDR3 has 16 amino acids. The CDR3 region is CASSPNLGQGWNTQYF. In nucleotides, the CDR3 is TGTGCCAGCAGCCCAAACCTCGGACAGGGGTGGAATACGCAGTATTTT.

This clonotype has a count of ten or more. The chain has TRBV11-2 and TRBJ2-1, with D hard to call. The germline CDR1 and CDR2 sequences are SGHAT and FQNNGV. V lost 1 base, J lost 9 bases, and 4 bases lay in between. CDR3 length: 11 residues. CDR3 in DNA: TGTGCCAGCAGCTTAGCCGTTGAGCAGTTCTTC. Protein: CASSLAVEQFF.

The genes are TRBV2 and TRBJ2-6, with a possible D match to TRBD1 (6 bases). Per the germline V gene, CDR1 is SNHLY and CDR2 is FYNNEI. The CDR3 totals 16 residues. The V and J ends lost 3 bases and 2 bases respectively, with 11 bases between them. The CDR3: CASSDQGSAGANVLTF. The CDR3 DNA reads as TGTGCCAGCAGTGACCAGGGGAGTGCTGGGGCCAACGTCCTGACTTTC.

This clonotype was observed many times. The chain has TRBV2 and TRBJ2-5; no clear D gene. CDR1 is SNHLY and CDR2 is FYNNEI in the germline V gene. V lost 2 bases, J lost 4 bases, and 8 bases lay in between. The CDR3 covers 13 residues. The CDR3 DNA reads as TGTGCCAGCAGTGAAAATACTCCAGAGACCCAGTACTTC. As protein: CASSENTPETQYF.

This clonotype came up a few times. The chain employs TRBV6-1 and TRBJ1-1; no reliable D call. Germline V CDR1 and CDR2: MNHNS, SASEGT. The CDR3 runs to 14 residues. Trimming took 6 bases from V and 4 from J, leaving 15 bases between them. Written as DNA, the CDR3 is TGTGCCAGCAGAACCCTCTTGTCTACCACTGAAGCTTTCTTT. Protein sequence: CASRTLLSTTEAFF.

This clonotype was seen a handful of times. V usage is TRBV7-8 and J usage is TRBJ2-7, with 7 bases fitting TRBD1. The germline gives CDR1 SGHVS, CDR2 FQNEAQ. This CDR3 is built from 14 residues. With V trimmed by 5 bases and J by 2 bases, 6 bases remained unmatched. The DNA for the CDR3 is TGTGCCAGCAGCCCCGGGGACAGCCCCTACGAGCAGTACTTC. It yields the protein CASSPGDSPYEQYF.

The chain recombines TRBV11-2 with TRBJ2-7; no clear D. The germline V and J ends were trimmed by 0 bases and 3 bases, with 9 bases remaining between them. CDR3 length equals 14 residues. Germline CDR1 and CDR2: SGHAT and FQNNGV. The CDR3 loop is CASSLERQHYEQYF. CDR3 nucleotide sequence: TGTGCCAGCAGCTTAGAACGTCAACACTACGAGCAGTACTTC.

The CDR3 DNA follows: TGTGCCAGCAGCTCAGGGGTCGGGAGCTCCTACGAGCAGTACTTC. Protein sequence: CASSSGVGSSYEQYF. V usage is TRBV6-1 and J usage is TRBJ2-7; either TRBD1 or TRBD2 may supply D (6 bases each). CDR1 is MNHNS and CDR2 is SASEGT in the germline V gene. CDR3 length equals 15 residues. V shed 6 bases and J shed 0 bases, with 15 bases lying between them.

The rearrangement joins TRBV28 to TRBJ1-5; D not certain. Deletions cut 6 bases from V and 1 base from J, with 10 bases between. The CDR3 is made up of 14 amino acids. Per the germline V gene, CDR1 is MDHEN and CDR2 is SYDVKM. CDR3 nucleotides: TGTGCCAGCAGATTCAGTGGGAGCAATCAGCCCCAGCATTTT. Its protein product is CASRFSGSNQPQHF.

This clonotype was seen more than once but under ten times. This chain uses TRBV6-1 with TRBJ2-7; D unresolved. This CDR3 is 11 amino acids long. Trimming shortened V by 6 bases and J by 3 bases, and 6 bases separated the two germline ends. Germline CDR1 and CDR2: MNHNS and SASEGT. CDR3 nucleotides: TGTGCCAGCAGCAGGCTCTACGAGCAGTACTTC. Translating it yields CASSRLYEQYF.

The chain carries TRBV29-1 and TRBJ2-6, with D unresolved. CDR1 and CDR2 (germline): SQVTM, ANQGSEA. Deletions cut 3 bases from V and 1 base from J, with 4 bases between. The CDR3 covers 13 residues. CDR3 sequence (DNA): TGCAGCGTTGAGGGATCTGGGGCCAACGTCCTGACTTTC. The encoded protein is CSVEGSGANVLTF.

This clonotype was picked up many times. The chain couples TRBV7-9 to TRBJ2-3, with D possibly being TRBD2 (5 bases). This CDR3 region has 15 residues. CDR1 is SEHNR and CDR2 is FQNEAQ in the germline V gene (reference sequence). The V end was cut by 5 bases, the J end by 7 bases, with 19 bases between. The CDR3 DNA follows: TGTGCCAGCAGCCCGGCTCGGGATGGGATAAATACGCAGTATTTT. Translation gives CASSPARDGINTQYF.

As for this clonotype: Being one base from a much bigger clone, this may be a read error. The V call is TRBV3-1, the J call TRBJ1-1; tentatively, D is TRBD1 (5 bases). The germline gives CDR1 LGHDT, CDR2 YNNKEL (reference sequence). This CDR3 has 12 residues. The V gene lost 1 base and the J gene lost 13 bases, with 13 bases spanning the gap. CDR3 region: CASSQGGGGGFF. The CDR3 region has the DNA TGTGCCAGCAGCCAAGGGGGGGGGGGAGGTTTCTTT.

This clonotype was detected ten times or more. The chain uses TRBV30 and TRBJ2-3; possibly TRBD2 for D (5 bases). This CDR3 is built from 14 residues. V lost 1 base, J lost 3 bases, and 11 bases lay in between. Germline CDR1 reads GTSNPN; CDR2 reads SVGIG (reference sequence). The CDR3 nucleotides read TGTGCCTGGAGTGGACCGAGGGAAACAGATACGCAGTATTTT. This codes for CAWSGPRETDTQYF.

For the CDR3, the DNA is TGTGCCAGCAGCCGTGAGGCGGGAGTGGCCGGGGAGCTGTTTTTT. Its translation is CASSREAGVAGELFF. The chain employs TRBV7-9 and TRBJ2-2; 7 nucleotides line up with TRBD2. Per the germline V gene, CDR1 is SEHNR and CDR2 is FQNEAQ (reference sequence). CDR3 length: 15 amino acids. Unmatched junction bases numbered 9, after V lost 5 bases and J lost 6 bases.